These T cell receptor beta chains were read from a single sample in a study of blood T cell repertoires in COVID-19. The protocol was immunoSEQ multiplex PCR, while the TCRdb copy is restricted to in-frame clones and leaves out a portion. This table has 150,000 to 180,000 clones, around 85% appearing once. Sequenced input: peripheral blood. These receptors originate from a man in his 60s with COVID-19, enrolled during active disease. Both conserved end residues are part of each CDR3. A D gene is named only where the DNA matches it firmly. For some rows the clone size is stated as once, few or many, or as a class when expanded; others skip it.

J	size	D	V	CDR3	DNA
TRBJ2-3	-	TRBD1	TRBV5-1	CASSPGQEADTQYF	TGCGCCAGCAGCCCGGGACAGGAGGCAGATACGCAGTATTTT
TRBJ1-5	-	TRBD1	TRBV9	CASSVDGTEYQPQHF	TGTGCCAGCAGCGTAGATGGGACAGAGTATCAGCCCCAGCATTTT
TRBJ2-7	-	-	TRBV6-2/TRBV6-3	CASSYERSGSSGQYF	TGTGCCAGCAGTTACGAGAGGTCCGGATCCTCTGGGCAGTACTTC
TRBJ2-7	-	-	TRBV5-1	CASSLEATRIVYEQYF	TGCGCCAGCAGCTTGGAGGCGACTAGGATTGTTTACGAGCAGTACTTC
TRBJ1-2	-	TRBD1	TRBV4-3	CASSQAGTANYGYTF	TGCGCCAGCAGCCAAGCCGGGACAGCTAACTATGGCTACACCTTC
TRBJ1-1	-	-	TRBV15	CATSPKGDRSTEAFF	TGTGCCACCAGCCCAAAAGGAGACAGGTCTACTGAAGCTTTCTTT
TRBJ1-1	-	-	TRBV19	CASKTAGLSMNTEAFF	TGTGCCAGTAAAACTGCGGGACTGAGCATGAACACTGAAGCTTTCTTT
TRBJ1-2	-	-	TRBV5-4	CASSSGGTFSYGYTF	TGTGCCAGCAGCTCTGGGGGGACGTTCAGCTATGGCTACACCTTC
TRBJ2-7	-	-	TRBV6-5	CASNERQGEEQYF	TGTGCCAGCAACGAAAGGCAGGGCGAGGAGCAGTACTTC
TRBJ2-1	-	TRBD2	TRBV2	CASHTVAGSEQFF	TGTGCCAGCCATACCGTAGCGGGTAGTGAGCAGTTCTTC
TRBJ2-1	-	-	TRBV6-2/TRBV6-3	CASSYYGTSAERFF	TGTGCCAGCAGTTACTACGGTACGTCCGCCGAGCGGTTCTTC
TRBJ2-2	-	TRBD1	TRBV5-1	CASSLGRTTGGFTNTGELFF	TGCGCCAGCAGCTTGGGGCGCACTACAGGGGGCTTTACGAACACCGGGGAGCTGTTTTTT
TRBJ2-5	-	-	TRBV10-2	CASSDGGETQYF	TGCGCCAGCAGTGACGGCGGGGAGACCCAGTACTTC
TRBJ2-7	-	-	TRBV7-8	CASRPPSPPYEQYF	TGTGCCAGCCGACCCCCTAGCCCACCCTACGAGCAGTACTTC
TRBJ1-2	-	-	TRBV5-6	CASTLRGAVGYTF	TGTGCCAGCACCCTACGGGGGGCGGTTGGCTACACCTTC
TRBJ1-6	-	TRBD1	TRBV28	CASSPDRANSPLHF	TGTGCCAGCAGTCCGGACAGGGCGAATTCACCCCTCCACTTT
TRBJ1-2	-	-	TRBV6-5	CASRAGVGTYYGYTF	TGTGCCAGCAGGGCAGGCGTCGGGACATACTATGGCTACACCTTC
TRBJ2-5	-	TRBD1	TRBV24-1	CATSARQGTQETQYF	TGTGCCACCAGTGCTAGACAGGGCACCCAAGAGACCCAGTACTTC
TRBJ2-3	-	TRBD2	TRBV28	CASSSGLAGGFYTQYF	TGTGCCAGCAGTTCGGGACTAGCGGGGGGTTTTTATACGCAGTATTTT
TRBJ2-7	-	TRBD1	TRBV7-8	CASSPGTGSSYEQYF	TGTGCCAGCAGCCCAGGGACAGGCTCTTCATACGAGCAGTACTTC
TRBJ2-1	-	-	TRBV7-2	CASSGGGYNEQFF	TGTGCCAGCAGCGGAGGTGGCTACAATGAGCAGTTCTTC
TRBJ2-1	few	TRBD2	TRBV28	CASSSASGGAYNEQFF	TGTGCCAGCAGTTCCGCTAGCGGGGGGGCCTACAATGAGCAGTTCTTC
TRBJ2-6	-	-	TRBV7-2	CASSLGGSGANVLTF	TGTGCCAGCAGCTTGGGGGGCTCTGGGGCCAACGTCCTGACTTTC
TRBJ1-6	-	-	TRBV5-1	CASSSGATYNSPLHF	TGCGCCAGCAGCTCAGGGGCCACCTATAATTCACCCCTCCACTTT
TRBJ1-1	-	-	TRBV18	CASSPPFAQKRGEAFF	TGTGCCAGCTCACCACCTTTCGCACAGAAAAGAGGGGAAGCTTTCTTT
TRBJ1-2	-	-	TRBV6-6	CASSRLDSYGYTF	TGTGCCAGCAGTCGTTTAGACAGCTATGGCTACACCTTC
TRBJ2-1	-	TRBD2	TRBV2	CASSASGRGNNEQFF	TGTGCCAGCAGTGCTAGCGGGAGAGGTAACAATGAGCAGTTCTTC
TRBJ2-1	-	-	TRBV6-5	CASSYSQRRSNEQFF	TGTGCCAGCAGTTACTCCCAGCGGCGGAGCAATGAGCAGTTCTTC
TRBJ2-5	-	-	TRBV2	CASSGQKETQYF	TGTGCCAGCAGTGGACAGAAAGAGACCCAGTACTTC
TRBJ1-1	few	TRBD1	TRBV30	CAWSVARGVTNTEAFF	TGTGCCTGGAGTGTGGCCAGGGGGGTTACGAACACTGAAGCTTTCTTT
TRBJ1-1	-	-	TRBV29-1	CSAQTGNTEAFF	TGCAGCGCCCAGACAGGGAACACTGAAGCTTTCTTT
TRBJ2-7	-	-	TRBV3-1/TRBV3-2	CASSQGRGTAYEQYF	TGTGCCAGCAGCCAAGGACGAGGGACTGCCTACGAGCAGTACTTC
TRBJ1-6	-	-	TRBV6-6	CASSYSDSSPLHF	TGTGCCAGCAGTTACTCCGACAGTTCACCCCTCCACTTT
TRBJ2-2	-	-	TRBV18	CASSPTTLTGELFF	TGTGCCAGCTCACCGACAACATTGACCGGGGAGCTGTTTTTT
TRBJ1-4	-	TRBD1	TRBV20-1	CSASLGQVVEKLFF	TGCAGTGCTAGTCTGGGACAGGTAGTTGAAAAACTGTTTTTT
TRBJ1-1	-	-	TRBV6-5	CASSYLGEAFF	TGTGCCAGCAGTTACCTCGGTGAAGCTTTCTTT
TRBJ1-1	-	TRBD1	TRBV6-5	CASARTGVTEAFF	TGTGCCAGCGCCCGGACAGGGGTAACTGAAGCTTTCTTT
TRBJ2-1	once	TRBD2	TRBV20-1	CSASKLAEYKNNEQFF	TGCAGTGCTAGTAAGCTAGCGGAGTATAAAAACAATGAGCAGTTCTTC
TRBJ1-2	-	TRBD1	TRBV6-4	CASRRTGGGYTF	TGTGCCAGCAGGAGGACAGGAGGCGGCTACACCTTC
TRBJ2-7	-	TRBD2	TRBV6-1	CASSVEMAGGPYEQYF	TGTGCCAGCAGTGTCGAGATGGCGGGAGGGCCCTACGAGCAGTACTTC
TRBJ1-2	once	-	TRBV12-3/TRBV12-4	CASSPQSNYGYTF	TGTGCCAGCAGCCCACAATCTAACTATGGCTACACCTTC
TRBJ1-2	-	TRBD1	TRBV14	CASSQDTGDSYGYTF	TGTGCCAGCAGCCAAGATACGGGGGACAGTTATGGCTACACCTTC
TRBJ1-2	-	TRBD1	TRBV5-1	CASSPGTGESYGYTF	TGCGCCAGCAGCCCAGGGACAGGGGAGAGCTATGGCTACACCTTC
TRBJ1-2	-	TRBD1	TRBV7-9	CASSAMTGSGYTF	TGTGCCAGCAGCGCGATGACAGGGAGTGGCTACACCTTC
TRBJ2-6	-	TRBD2	TRBV7-8	CASSSPFTSGEGANVLTF	TGTGCCAGCAGCTCCCCCTTTACGAGCGGGGAAGGGGCCAACGTCCTGACTTTC
TRBJ2-5	-	-	TRBV18	CASSPPFRKTEEQTQYF	TGTGCCAGCTCACCACCGTTCCGTAAGACAGAGGAACAGACCCAGTACTTC
TRBJ2-7	-	TRBD2	TRBV5-1	CASSQWDYYEQYF	TGCGCCAGCAGCCAATGGGACTACTACGAGCAGTACTTC
TRBJ2-5	-	-	TRBV5-1	CASSLESARQETQYF	TGCGCCAGCAGCTTGGAGTCCGCGCGACAAGAGACCCAGTACTTC
TRBJ1-1	-	-	TRBV6-5	CASSLSTGITEAFF	TGTGCCAGCAGTCTATCCACAGGGATCACTGAAGCTTTCTTT
TRBJ1-3	-	-	TRBV5-5	CASSPGSGNTIYF	TGTGCCAGCAGCCCGGGGTCTGGAAACACCATATATTTT
TRBJ2-3	-	TRBD1	TRBV6-5	CASSYRQGLADTQYF	TGTGCCAGCAGCTACAGACAGGGGCTCGCAGATACGCAGTATTTT
TRBJ1-1	-	TRBD1	TRBV9	CASSGTTGGHTEAFF	TGTGCCAGCAGTGGTACGACAGGGGGGCACACTGAAGCTTTCTTT
TRBJ2-1	-	TRBD2	TRBV4-3	CASSRGLADNEQFF	TGCGCCAGCAGCCGTGGACTAGCGGACAATGAGCAGTTCTTC
TRBJ1-1	-	-	TRBV6-4	CATSQTRNTEAFF	TGTGCCACCTCACAGACAAGAAACACTGAAGCTTTCTTT
TRBJ1-5	-	TRBD1	TRBV18	CASSSTAGQGNQPQHF	TGTGCCAGCTCATCTACCGCTGGACAGGGCAATCAGCCCCAGCATTTT
TRBJ1-5	-	-	TRBV6-5	CASSRYSNQPQHF	TGTGCCAGCAGCAGGTATAGCAATCAGCCCCAGCATTTT